These 8 T cell receptor beta chains originate from one sample sequenced in a study of cytomegalovirus exposure and HLA in healthy donors. Use of 60 Vbeta and 13 Jbeta primers characterized the PCR. The method was immunoSEQ multiplex PCR; TCRdb's version includes in-frame clones alone and lacks a portion of them. The repertoire consists of 120,000 to 150,000 clones, with 82% occurring once and the leading ten covering about 2.3%. Sequencing was done on a sample of PBMCs. The receptors come from a male donor in good health and CMV-seronegative.

This clone was recorded only once. The rearrangement links TRBV4-1 to TRBJ1-6; 7 bases are a match to TRBD1. This CDR3 has 15 amino acids. The V gene end was trimmed by 3 bases and the J gene end by 6 bases; junction bases not matched to a gene: 5. The V gene's germline CDR1 is MGHRA and CDR2 YSYEKL. The CDR3 loop is CASSQRDSGNSPLHF. DNA for the CDR3: TGCGCCAGCAGCCAGAGGGACAGCGGTAATTCACCCCTCCACTTT.

The J gene is TRBJ2-3, the V gene TRBV9; TRBD2 aligns across 14 bases. V lost 0 bases and J lost 5; bases outside the gene matches: 5. CDR1 SGDLS and CDR2 YYNGEE come from the germline V gene. This CDR3 has 17 amino acids. The CDR3 reads CASSVGLAGGPGDTQYF. DNA for the CDR3: TGTGCCAGCAGCGTAGGACTAGCGGGAGGGCCCGGAGATACGCAGTATTTT.

Concerning this clone itself: At one of its ends the junction is not consistent with the germline gene, which may arise from a read error. The CDR3 spells CSSRLPGTGKAFF. CDR3 nucleotide sequence: TGTTCCAGCAGATTACCCGGGACAGGGAAAGCTTTCTTT. The rearrangement uses TRBV7-9 and TRBJ1-1, with 9 positions matching TRBD1. This CDR3 spans 13 amino acids. Germline loops: CDR1 SEHNR, CDR2 FQNEAQ (reference sequence). The full variable domain, in which reference TRBV7-9 and TRBJ1-1 provide the parts outside the CDR3, is DTGVSQNPRHKITKRGQNVTFRCDPISEHNRLYWYRQTLGQGPEFLTYFQNEAQLEKSRLLSDRFSAERPKGSFSTLEIQRTEQGDSAMYLCSSRLPGTGKAFFGQGTRLTVV.

The gene calls are TRBV9 and TRBJ1-2; 9 nucleotides match TRBD1. The CDR3 extends over 15 amino acids. Germline CDR1 SGDLS, CDR2 YYNGEE. The trim removed 3 bases at V and 5 bases at J, leaving 8 bases unmatched. CDR3 sequence (DNA): TGTGCCAGCAGCGAGAGGACAGGGGCACCGTATGGCTACACCTTC. Protein: CASSERTGAPYGYTF.

This chain uses TRBV7-3 with TRBJ2-3; 7 nucleotides line up with TRBD2. The germline V gene encodes CDR1 SGHTA and CDR2 FQGTGA. The V segment lost 5 bases and the J segment 4 bases; nucleotides outside the gene matches: 9. The CDR3 runs 15 residues. DNA for the CDR3: TGTGCCAGCAGCCCTGGCCACGGGGGGTCAGATACGCAGTATTTT. This codes for CASSPGHGGSDTQYF.

Regarding this clone: The junction does not match germline at one end; this may be a read error. Distinct nucleotide sequences in the sample also encode this CDR3. The genes are TRBV10-3 and TRBJ1-2, with D hard to call. CDR1 and CDR2 from the germline V gene are ENHRY and SYGVKD. This CDR3 has 16 amino acids. CDR3 region: CAISDPGVPSNYGYTF. The CDR3 nucleotides are TGTGCCATCAGTGACCCCGGGGTGCCTTCTAACTACGGCTACACCTTC.

The DNA of the CDR3 is TGTGCCAGCAGCGGATTGACACGAGAGACCCAGTACTTC. It specifies CASSGLTRETQYF. The chain is built from TRBV13 and TRBJ2-5, with D unresolved. Germline V gene data show CDR1 as PRHDT and CDR2 as FYEKMQ (reference sequence). V was pared by 5 bases and J by 4 bases, with 11 bases between. CDR3 length: 13 residues.

This clone was seen just once. V is TRBV7-9 and J is TRBJ2-7; D gene ambiguous. The CDR3 extends over 13 amino acids. Per the germline V gene, CDR1 is SEHNR and CDR2 is FQNEAQ (reference sequence). The V gene lost 3 bases and the J gene lost 0 bases, with 6 bases spanning the gap. CDR3 DNA: TGTGCCAGCAGCTTCCCGAGCTCCTACGAGCAGTACTTC. It specifies CASSFPSSYEQYF.